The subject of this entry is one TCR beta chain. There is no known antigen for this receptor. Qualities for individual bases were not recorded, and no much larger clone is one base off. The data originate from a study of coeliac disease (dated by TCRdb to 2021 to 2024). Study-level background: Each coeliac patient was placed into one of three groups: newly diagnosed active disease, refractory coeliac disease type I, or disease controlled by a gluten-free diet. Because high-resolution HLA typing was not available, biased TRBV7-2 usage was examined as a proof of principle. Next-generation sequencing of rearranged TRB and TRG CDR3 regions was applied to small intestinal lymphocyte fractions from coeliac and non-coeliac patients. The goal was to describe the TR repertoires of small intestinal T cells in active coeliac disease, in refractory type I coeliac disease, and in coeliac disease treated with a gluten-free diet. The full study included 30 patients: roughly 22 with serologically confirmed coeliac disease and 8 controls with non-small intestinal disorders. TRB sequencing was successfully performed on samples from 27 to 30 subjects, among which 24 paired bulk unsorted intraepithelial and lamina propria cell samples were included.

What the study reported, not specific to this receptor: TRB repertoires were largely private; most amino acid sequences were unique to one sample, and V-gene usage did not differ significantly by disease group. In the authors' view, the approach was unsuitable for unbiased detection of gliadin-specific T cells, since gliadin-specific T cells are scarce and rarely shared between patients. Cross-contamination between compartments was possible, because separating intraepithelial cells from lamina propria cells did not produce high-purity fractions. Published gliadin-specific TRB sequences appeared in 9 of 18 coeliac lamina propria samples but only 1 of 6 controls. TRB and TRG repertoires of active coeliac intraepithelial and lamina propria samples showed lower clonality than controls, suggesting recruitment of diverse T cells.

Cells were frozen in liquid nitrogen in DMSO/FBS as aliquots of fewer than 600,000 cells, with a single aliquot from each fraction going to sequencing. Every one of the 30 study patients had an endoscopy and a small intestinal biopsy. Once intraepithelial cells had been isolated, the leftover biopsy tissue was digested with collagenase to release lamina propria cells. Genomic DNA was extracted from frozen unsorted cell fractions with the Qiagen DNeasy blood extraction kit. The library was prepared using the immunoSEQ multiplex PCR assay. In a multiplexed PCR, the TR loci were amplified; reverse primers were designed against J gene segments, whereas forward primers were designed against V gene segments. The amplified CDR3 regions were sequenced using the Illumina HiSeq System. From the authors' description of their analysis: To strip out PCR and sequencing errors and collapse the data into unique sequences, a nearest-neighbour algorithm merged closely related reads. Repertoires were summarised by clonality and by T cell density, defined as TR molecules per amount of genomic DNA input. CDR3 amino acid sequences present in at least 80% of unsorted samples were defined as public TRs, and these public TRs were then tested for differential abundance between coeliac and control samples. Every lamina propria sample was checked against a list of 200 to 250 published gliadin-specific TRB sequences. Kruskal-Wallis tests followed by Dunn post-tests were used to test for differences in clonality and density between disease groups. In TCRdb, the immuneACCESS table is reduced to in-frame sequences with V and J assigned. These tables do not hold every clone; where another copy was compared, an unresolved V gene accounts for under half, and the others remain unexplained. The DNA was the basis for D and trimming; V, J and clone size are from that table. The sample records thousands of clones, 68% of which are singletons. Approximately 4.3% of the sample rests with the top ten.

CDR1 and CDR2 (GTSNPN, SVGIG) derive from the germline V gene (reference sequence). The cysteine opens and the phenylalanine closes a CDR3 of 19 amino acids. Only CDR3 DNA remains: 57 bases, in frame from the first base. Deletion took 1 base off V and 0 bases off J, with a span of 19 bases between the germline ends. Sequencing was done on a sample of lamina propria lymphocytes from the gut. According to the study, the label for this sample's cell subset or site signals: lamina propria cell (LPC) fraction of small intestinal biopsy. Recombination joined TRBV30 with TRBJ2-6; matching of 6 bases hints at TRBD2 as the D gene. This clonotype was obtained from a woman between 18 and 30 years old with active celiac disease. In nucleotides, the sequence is TGTGCCTGGAGTGGGTTTTCGGGGGATTTATTCTCTGGGGCCAACGTCCTGACTTTC. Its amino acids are CAWSGFSGDLFSGANVLTF.